The 13 T cell receptor beta chains below all came from one sample that was sequenced in a study of T-cell memory formation after mild COVID-19. TCRdb re-called the 5' RACE reads through MiXCR, storing one row per CDR3 protein. The data hold roughly 150,000 distinct CDR3 sequences, with roughly 15% observed a single time. The sequencing input was PBMCs or a T cell subset sorted from them (not recorded which). The receptor set was obtained from an adult woman who had mild COVID-19 (a few samples of this study predate the infection). Cell type and time point are not known.

This chain connects TRBV2 to TRBJ2-7, with a weak D call TRBD2 (5 bases). V lost 4 bases and J 1 base, leaving 11 bases between the germline ends. CDR3 length: 14 amino acids. CDR1 is SNHLY and CDR2 is FYNNEI in the germline V gene. This CDR3 is CASSGGRLSYEQYF. Written as DNA, the CDR3 is TGTGCCAGCAGTGGAGGGAGACTTTCCTACGAGCAGTACTTC. Drawing the rest from reference TRBV2 and TRBJ2-7, the complete variable domain is EPEVTQTPSHQVTQMGQEVILRCVPISNHLYFYWYRQILGQKVEFLVSFYNNEISEKSEIFDDQFSVERPDGSNFTLKIRSTKLEDSAMYFCASSGGRLSYEQYFGPGTRLTVT.

The chain employs TRBV7-8 and TRBJ2-7; the match to TRBD1 covers 9 bases. This CDR3 spans 17 amino acids. J was trimmed by 2 bases and V by 1 base; bases with no gene match: 9. CDR1 and CDR2 (germline): SGHVS, FQNEAQ. In DNA form, the CDR3 reads TGTGCCAGCAGCTTAGACGGCCTAGGGGACAGGGCCTACGAGCAGTACTTC. Its translation is CASSLDGLGDRAYEQYF.

The rearrangement links TRBV2 to TRBJ1-1, with D perhaps TRBD1 (5 bases). The CDR3 length is 11 residues. CDR1 and CDR2 from the germline V gene are SNHLY and FYNNEI. Trimming cost V 6 bases and J 8 bases, with 10 bases left between them. The CDR3 DNA follows: TGTGCCAGCAGGAGACAGCGGGAAGCTTTCTTT. This gives the protein CASRRQREAFF.

V is TRBV5-4 and J is TRBJ2-1, with D uncertain. V was trimmed by 0 bases and J by 2 bases, leaving 9 bases between them. The CDR3 extends over 15 amino acids. CDR1 is SGHNT, CDR2 YYREEE, per germline (reference sequence). This CDR3 is CASSLETDAYNEQFF. CDR3 bases: TGTGCCAGCAGCTTGGAGACGGATGCCTACAATGAGCAGTTCTTC.

The rearrangement uses TRBV19 and TRBJ1-5; D remains unclear. The V gene's germline CDR1 is LNHDA and CDR2 SQIVND (reference sequence). CDR3 length: 16 residues. The V gene lost 4 bases and the J gene lost 3 bases, with 16 bases spanning the gap. CDR3 amino acids: CASSTKAVEHNQPQHF. CDR3 DNA: TGTGCCAGTAGTACGAAGGCAGTAGAGCACAATCAGCCCCAGCATTTT.

At least ten counts were recorded for this clonotype. This sequence joins TRBV15 and TRBJ2-1, with 9 bases fitting TRBD1. Trimming took 6 bases from V and 10 from J; bases not matched to a gene: 10. This CDR3 is built from 14 residues. The germline gives CDR1 LNHNV, CDR2 YYDKDF (reference sequence). The CDR3 DNA is TGTGCCACCAGTTGGGGACAGGGACCGCGGGAGCAGTTCTTC. This encodes CATSWGQGPREQFF.

J is TRBJ2-7 and V is TRBV6-2 or TRBV6-3, with D tentatively TRBD2 (5 bases). Germline CDR1 reads MNHEY; CDR2 reads SVGEGT. With 6 bases removed from V and 3 bases from J, the gap between germline ends came to 9 bases. The CDR3 consists of 12 residues. The CDR3 region has the DNA TGTGCCAGCAGGAGGACTGTCTACGAGCAGTACTTC. Protein: CASRRTVYEQYF.

V is TRBV24-1 and J is TRBJ2-1; 7 nucleotides line up with TRBD1. This CDR3 comprises 18 residues. V gave up 4 bases and J gave up 0 bases; unmatched junction bases: 11. The germline V gene encodes CDR1 KGHDR and CDR2 SFDVKD. CDR3 sequence reads: CATSDRTGRGSSYNEQFF. The CDR3 DNA reads as TGTGCCACCAGTGACCGGACAGGCAGGGGGAGCTCCTACAATGAGCAGTTCTTC.

The genes are TRBV7-2 and TRBJ2-7; maybe TRBD2 (5 bases). The CDR3 contains 13 residues. Trimming shortened V by 2 bases and J by 7 bases, and 12 bases separated the two germline ends. Germline V lookup: CDR1 SGHTA, CDR2 FQGNSA. The CDR3 region is CASSLFVGDEQYF. The DNA for the CDR3 is TGTGCCAGCAGCTTATTTGTGGGAGATGAGCAGTACTTC.

This clonotype has more than one count but fewer than ten. This chain connects TRBV7-8 to TRBJ2-7; 9 bases align to TRBD1. V dropped 5 bases and J dropped 5; count of bases not matched to a gene: 7. Looked up from germline, CDR1 is SGHVS and CDR2 is FQNEAQ. The length of the CDR3 is 14 residues. The CDR3: CASSPDRGFNEQYF. In nucleotides, the CDR3 is TGTGCCAGCAGCCCGGACAGGGGATTTAACGAGCAGTACTTC.

This clonotype was counted between two and nine times. V is TRBV5-1 and J is TRBJ2-1; D may be TRBD2 (6 bases). Between the trimmed V and J ends, which lost 6 bases and 9 bases, there was a span of 22 bases. Germline V gene sequence: CDR1 SGHRS, CDR2 YFSETQ. The CDR3 is made up of 15 amino acids. CDR3 nucleotides: TGCGCCAGCAACGCCCTGGGGTGGAGGGAAGGTGAGCAGTTCTTC. Its translation: CASNALGWREGEQFF.

The chain combines TRBV7-9 with TRBJ2-1, with D perhaps given as TRBD1 or TRBD2 (5 bases each). Deletions cut 5 bases from V and 3 bases from J, with 20 bases between. Per germline, CDR1 SEHNR and CDR2 FQNEAQ (reference sequence). The CDR3 runs to 17 residues. Here the CDR3 reads CASSDVWGNLNYNEQFF. The CDR3 nucleotides read TGTGCCAGCAGCGACGTTTGGGGGAACCTAAACTACAATGAGCAGTTCTTC.

This clonotype was counted ten times or more. The CDR3 sequence is CSVILRDRDNEQFF. In DNA form, the CDR3 reads TGCAGCGTTATTCTCCGGGACAGGGACAATGAGCAGTTCTTC. This chain links TRBV29-1 with TRBJ2-1; the match to TRBD1 covers 9 bases. Germline CDR1 is SQVTM and CDR2 is ANQGSEA. V was clipped by 5 bases and J by 5 bases; unmatched bases: 7. CDR3 length equals 14 residues.